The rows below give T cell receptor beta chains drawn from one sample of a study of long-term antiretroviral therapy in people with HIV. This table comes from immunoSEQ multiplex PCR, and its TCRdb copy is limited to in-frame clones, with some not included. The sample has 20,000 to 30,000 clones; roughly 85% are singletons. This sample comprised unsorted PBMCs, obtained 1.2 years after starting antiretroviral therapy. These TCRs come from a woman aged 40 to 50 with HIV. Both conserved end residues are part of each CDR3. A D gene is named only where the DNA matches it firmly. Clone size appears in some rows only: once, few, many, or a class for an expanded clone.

CASSLIGTSSTDTQYF,TGTGCCAGCAGCTTAATAGGGACCTCTTCGACAGATACGCAGTATTTT,TRBV7-6,TRBJ2-3,.,.
CASSRQGNLHEQYF,TGTGCCAGCAGCCGACAGGGAAATCTCCACGAGCAGTACTTC,TRBV6-5,TRBJ2-7,.,TRBD1
CASRGADEQYF,TGTGCCAGCAGAGGAGCCGACGAGCAGTACTTC,TRBV2,TRBJ2-7,once,.
CASRGQGSHSGANVLTF,TGTGCCAGCAGGGGACAGGGGAGCCACTCTGGGGCCAACGTCCTGACTTTC,TRBV7-9,TRBJ2-6,few,TRBD1
CASSVPGLAATDTQYF,TGCGCCAGCAGCGTGCCGGGACTAGCGGCCACAGATACGCAGTATTTT,TRBV5-1,TRBJ2-3,.,TRBD2
CASSPRTSVDEQYF,TGCGCCAGCAGCCCCCGGACTAGCGTCGACGAGCAGTACTTC,TRBV5-1,TRBJ2-7,.,TRBD2
CASSPLTDGNTIYF,TGTGCCAGCAGCCCCTTGACAGATGGAAACACCATATATTTT,TRBV9,TRBJ1-3,.,.
CAISRQSGSHNTGELFF,TGTGCCATCAGCAGACAAAGCGGGAGCCATAACACCGGGGAGCTGTTTTTT,TRBV10-3,TRBJ2-2,.,TRBD2
CASSLLRVTDTQYF,TGTGCCAGCAGCTTATTGCGGGTGACAGATACGCAGTATTTT,TRBV7-9,TRBJ2-3,.,.
CASTLVGGSVTGELFF,TGCGCCAGCACCTTGGTGGGGGGAAGTGTAACCGGGGAGCTGTTTTTT,TRBV5-1,TRBJ2-2,.,.
CASSSRHQGVDNEQFF,TGTGCCAGCAGCTCAAGACACCAGGGGGTCGACAATGAGCAGTTCTTC,TRBV5-4,TRBJ2-1,once,TRBD1
CASSPVNTGELFF,TGTGCCAGCAGCCCGGTCAACACCGGGGAGCTGTTTTTT,TRBV7-2,TRBJ2-2,.,.
CASSIKYLGQLNPYEQYF,TGTGCCAGTAGTATAAAGTACTTGGGGCAGCTTAACCCCTACGAGCAGTACTTC,TRBV19,TRBJ2-7,once,.
CASYPSGGYAGELFF,TGTGCCAGCTACCCAAGCGGGGGGTACGCCGGGGAGCTGTTTTTT,TRBV18,TRBJ2-2,.,TRBD2
CASSPQFSGTETQYF,TGTGCCAGCTCACCACAATTTTCGGGGACGGAGACCCAGTACTTC,TRBV18,TRBJ2-5,once,.
CASSALWDRETDTQYF,TGTGCCAGCAGCGCTCTATGGGACAGGGAAACAGATACGCAGTATTTT,TRBV7-9,TRBJ2-3,once,TRBD1
CATDTQGAGTEAFF,TGTGCCACCGACACACAGGGGGCGGGCACTGAAGCTTTCTTT,TRBV10-3,TRBJ1-1,.,TRBD1
CASSQDPVNGYTF,TGCGCCAGCAGCCAAGATCCCGTAAACGGCTACACCTTC,TRBV4-1,TRBJ1-2,few,.
CASSLGDGPYEQYF,TGTGCCAGCAGCTTAGGAGACGGACCCTACGAGCAGTACTTC,TRBV7-9,TRBJ2-7,.,.
CASGWGWDEQFF,TGTGCCAGTGGTTGGGGGTGGGATGAGCAGTTCTTC,TRBV27,TRBJ2-1,.,.
CASSLDRVTDTQYF,TGTGCCAGCAGTTTAGACAGAGTCACAGATACGCAGTATTTT,TRBV27,TRBJ2-3,.,.
CASSQGGAGRTEAFF,TGCGCCAGCAGCCAAGGGGGGGCAGGGCGGACTGAAGCTTTCTTT,TRBV4-1,TRBJ1-1,.,.
CASSLGNEQFF,TGCGCCAGCAGCTTGGGTAATGAGCAGTTCTTC,TRBV5-1,TRBJ2-1,.,.
CASSIGTGGADPNTQYF,TGTGCCAGTAGTATAGGCACAGGGGGAGCGGATCCAAATACGCAGTATTTT,TRBV19,TRBJ2-3,.,TRBD1
CASSVLGQPEVGYTF,TGTGCCAGCAGCGTATTGGGACAGCCAGAGGTGGGCTACACCTTC,TRBV21-1,TRBJ1-2,.,.
CASSLAGRVHNEQFF,TGTGCCAGCAGCTTAGCAGGTAGAGTCCACAATGAGCAGTTCTTC,TRBV7-2,TRBJ2-1,.,.